The rows below give T cell receptor beta chains drawn from one sample of a study of post-analysis software for immune sequencing data. TCRdb re-analysed the PCR reads in MiXCR, keeping a single row per CDR3 protein. In the table there are 750,000 to 900,000 distinct CDR3 sequences, approximately 44% of which are singletons. Material: blood. The origin of the receptors is a girl aged 10-17 years with multiple sclerosis. The CDR3 runs from the conserved cysteine through the conserved F or W. D genes are given only for firm matches. The size field is filled for only some rows; it gives once, few, many or a size class.

V	D	J	size	DNA	CDR3
TRBV7-3	-	TRBJ2-3	-	TGTGCCAGCAGCTGGGGTGGGAGTGGGGCAGATACGCAGTATTTT	CASSWGGSGADTQYF
TRBV29-1	TRBD2	TRBJ2-3	-	TGCAGCGTCGTAAACCTAGCGGGCCTCACAGATACGCAGTATTTT	CSVVNLAGLTDTQYF
TRBV3-1	TRBD2	TRBJ2-1	few	TGTGCCAGCAGCCGCCTAGCGGGACCACCCTACAATGAGCAGTTCTTC	CASSRLAGPPYNEQFF
TRBV5-1	TRBD1	TRBJ2-3	-	TGCGCCAGCAGCTTGGGTCAGGGGGCTCCAACAGATACGCAGTATTTT	CASSLGQGAPTDTQYF
TRBV6-6	TRBD2	TRBJ2-7	-	TGTGCCAGCAGTAGCTCTGCGGGAGCGAACTCCTACGAGCAGTACTTC	CASSSSAGANSYEQYF
TRBV20-1	TRBD1	TRBJ2-5	-	TGCAGTGCTAGGCAGGGGGCGCGAGAGACCCAGTACTTC	CSARQGARETQYF
TRBV6-5	TRBD2	TRBJ2-1	few	TGTGCCAGCAGTTACGTGGCTAGCGGGAGAAGTGAGCAGTTCTTC	CASSYVASGRSEQFF
TRBV14	TRBD2	TRBJ2-3	few	TGTGCCAGCAGCCAAGGGCTAGCGGCAGATACGCAGTATTTT	CASSQGLAADTQYF
TRBV27	-	TRBJ2-6	-	TGTGCCAGCAGTTTTTGGGGGGTAGGGGGCCACTCTGGGGCCAACGTCCTGACTTTC	CASSFWGVGGHSGANVLTF
TRBV20-1	-	TRBJ2-1	-	TGCAGTGCTAGGGCCCTGAGGGGCAGGGGCCTATACAATGAGCAGTTCTTC	CSARALRGRGLYNEQFF
TRBV20-1	-	TRBJ2-7	-	TGCAGTGCTAGTGGGAACAGGGTCCCCTCCTACGAGCAGTACTTC	CSASGNRVPSYEQYF
TRBV20-1	-	TRBJ2-3	-	TGCAGTGCTAGAATAGGTACGCAGTATTTT	CSARIGTQYF
TRBV12-3/TRBV12-4	-	TRBJ2-7	few	TGTGCCAGCAGCTTCGTCACCTACGAGCAGTACTTC	CASSFVTYEQYF
TRBV7-9	-	TRBJ2-7	few	TGTGCCAGCAGCTTAGGGGCTGGGGGCGAGCAGTACTTC	CASSLGAGGEQYF
TRBV12-5	TRBD2	TRBJ2-5	-	TGTGCTAGTGGTTTGGTCCGGACCGGGACTAAGCAAGAGACCCAGTACTTC	CASGLVRTGTKQETQYF
TRBV12-3/TRBV12-4	-	TRBJ2-3	-	TGTGCCAGCAGTTTGATGGCAGGGGAGGGGGCAACAGATACGCAGTATTTT	CASSLMAGEGATDTQYF
TRBV10-3	TRBD1	TRBJ2-1	-	TGTGCCATCGGAGGGACAGGGCCCTACAATGAGCAGTTCTTC	CAIGGTGPYNEQFF